This is a list of T cell receptor beta chains from one sample in a study of T cell responses to AZD1222 COVID-19 vaccine. TCRdb's copy holds only in-frame clones and misses some; the assay was immunoSEQ multiplex PCR. Of approximately 99,000 clones in the sample, around 84% were seen once. This sample comprised peripheral blood, obtained on day 0 of AZD1222 vaccination. The receptor source for this set is an adult in good health. The CDR3 runs from the conserved cysteine through the conserved F or W. A D gene is named only where the DNA matches it firmly. Some rows mark clone size as missing; the rest say once, few, many or name a class of expanded clone.

TGTGCCAGCAGTGAAAGGCTCTATGGCTACACCTTC	CASSERLYGYTF	-	TRBV6-1	TRBJ1-2	12	-
TGTGCCTGGAGTGTACCGGGCGATTCACCCCTCCACTTT	CAWSVPGDSPLHF	-	TRBV30	TRBJ1-6	13	-
TGTGCCAGCAGTTCGACAGGGTCGGTGCAGCCCCAGCATTTT	CASSSTGSVQPQHF	-	TRBV28	TRBJ1-5	14	TRBD1
TGTGCCAGCAGCATTCGACAGGGATCTGGAAACACCATATATTTT	CASSIRQGSGNTIYF	-	TRBV7-8	TRBJ1-3	15	TRBD1
TGTGCCAGCAAACTGGACGGAAACTCCTACAATGAGCAGTTCTTC	CASKLDGNSYNEQFF	-	TRBV6-5	TRBJ2-1	15	-
TGCGCCAGCAGCCGTTACCGGGACAGGGCCTACGAGCAGTACTTC	CASSRYRDRAYEQYF	-	TRBV4-1	TRBJ2-7	15	TRBD1
TGTGCCAGCAGCCAAGATTGGGCCCAGGGAGGAACCTACACCTTC	CASSQDWAQGGTYTF	-	TRBV3-1/TRBV3-2	TRBJ1-2	15	-
TGTGCCAGCAGCGTAGCTGGGACACCGGACTACGAGCAGTACTTC	CASSVAGTPDYEQYF	-	TRBV9	TRBJ2-7	15	-
TGTGCCAGCAGGCGACGCACCGGGGAGCTGTTTTTT	CASRRRTGELFF	-	TRBV6-5	TRBJ2-2	12	-
TGTGCCAGCTCACCAATCGACGGACCGCGAGAAGCTTTCTTT	CASSPIDGPREAFF	-	TRBV18	TRBJ1-1	14	-
TGTGCCAGCAGTTCCCCGAGACAGGGTAATCAGCCCCAGCATTTT	CASSSPRQGNQPQHF	-	TRBV6-5	TRBJ1-5	15	TRBD1
TGTGCCAGCAGCGGGACAGGGGGTTATAGGATGGCTGAAGCTTTCTTT	CASSGTGGYRMAEAFF	few	TRBV27	TRBJ1-1	16	TRBD1
TGTGCCTGGAGTCCACCCATTCCCAAGGGGAATGAAAAACTGTTTTTT	CAWSPPIPKGNEKLFF	-	TRBV30	TRBJ1-4	16	-
TGTGCCAGCAGCCCAAACCCAGTCCCAGGGGGCGCCTACGAGCAGTACTTC	CASSPNPVPGGAYEQYF	once	TRBV7-2	TRBJ2-7	17	TRBD1
TGTGCCAGCAGTGAAGCTTTGGGGGACACTGAAGCTTTCTTT	CASSEALGDTEAFF	once	TRBV2	TRBJ1-1	14	-
TGTGCCAGCAGCGCTCAACAGGGGGCGCGGGAAGGCTACACCTTC	CASSAQQGAREGYTF	few	TRBV7-8	TRBJ1-2	15	TRBD1
TGCGCCAGCAGCCAAGGTGAAGACTACAGTTTTCAGCCCCAGCATTTT	CASSQGEDYSFQPQHF	-	TRBV4-1	TRBJ1-5	16	-
TGTGCCAGCAGCGATAAAGGGCATGGCTACACCTTC	CASSDKGHGYTF	-	TRBV7-9	TRBJ1-2	12	-
TGTGCCAGCAGCTTAGGGGGTGACGCCTACGAGCAGTACTTC	CASSLGGDAYEQYF	-	TRBV11-3	TRBJ2-7	14	-
TGTGCCAGCAGAGCCAACTACGAGCAGTACTTC	CASRANYEQYF	-	TRBV2	TRBJ2-7	11	-
TGTGCCAGCAGCCCCTCGGGCAGGGGCTCTGGAAACACCATATATTTT	CASSPSGRGSGNTIYF	few	TRBV5-8	TRBJ1-3	16	-
TGTGCCAGCAGTCGACGACAGTTTTCTAACTATGGCTACACCTTC	CASSRRQFSNYGYTF	-	TRBV6-5	TRBJ1-2	15	-
TGCGCCAGCAGGGAGGGAGAGGGTGAAAAACTGTTTTTT	CASREGEGEKLFF	once	TRBV5-1	TRBJ1-4	13	-
TGTGCCAGCAGCGTAGGGGCGGGGGGTACTCAAGAGACCCAGTACTTC	CASSVGAGGTQETQYF	-	TRBV9	TRBJ2-5	16	TRBD2
TGCGCCAGCAGCCATCCCACAGGGGGTATAGACTATGGCTACACCTTC	CASSHPTGGIDYGYTF	-	TRBV4-1	TRBJ1-2	16	TRBD1
TGTGCCAGCAGCCAGGCCGGGGTAAAGGATTCACCCCTCCACTTT	CASSQAGVKDSPLHF	-	TRBV7-8	TRBJ1-6	15	-
TGTGCCAGCAGCCTATCTGACAGTAACAATGAGCAGTTCTTC	CASSLSDSNNEQFF	-	TRBV7-8	TRBJ2-1	14	-
TGTGCCTGGAGGCCCCCCCGGGACCGCTACGAGCAGTACTTC	CAWRPPRDRYEQYF	-	TRBV30	TRBJ2-7	14	-
TGTGCCAGCAGCCCAGGGGGGGCTCTTACTAATGAAAAACTGTTTTTT	CASSPGGALTNEKLFF	few	TRBV7-8	TRBJ1-4	16	TRBD1
TGTGCCAGTATCGCAGGGTCCATGAACACTGAAGCTTTCTTT	CASIAGSMNTEAFF	-	TRBV19	TRBJ1-1	14	-
TGTGCCAGTAGTATAGAACGGGACTCCTACGAGCAGTACTTC	CASSIERDSYEQYF	-	TRBV19	TRBJ2-7	14	-
TGTGCCAGCAGTTTGACAGGGAACACTGAAGCTTTCTTT	CASSLTGNTEAFF	few	TRBV12-3/TRBV12-4	TRBJ1-1	13	-
TGCGCCAGCAGCTTGGCCGTATCGGGGTTCGGGGATGAGCAGTTCTTC	CASSLAVSGFGDEQFF	-	TRBV5-1	TRBJ2-1	16	-